This T cell receptor beta chain was recorded in a study of blood T cell repertoires in COVID-19. Background on the study: Researchers got acute and convalescent COVID-19 samples from the United States, Italy and Spain. PBMCs, B-cell-depleted T cells, or T cells provided the cDNA or gDNA that made up the material.

CDR1 and CDR2 from the germline V gene are SNHLY and FYNNEI. V lost 4 bases and J lost 1; bases outside the gene matches: 14. The CDR3 has 20 amino acids. In the authors' methods: It was from reference gene primer amplification that nucleated cell counts were estimated. Profiled with immunoSEQ multiplex PCR; TCRdb holds only in-frame clones, not every one. From that table come the V and J calls and clone size; the DNA was used to work out D and trimming. The data hold 200,000 to 300,000 clones, with 84% observed a single time. The receptor comes from a human donor in a cohort sampled during active COVID-19. Sequenced: peripheral blood. The rearrangement uses TRBV2 and TRBJ2-7; 15 bases line up with TRBD2. The CDR3 DNA reads as TGTGCCAGCAGTGTCGGACTAGCGGGAGGGCCCTGGGGCTTATCCTACGAGCAGTACTTC. It codes for CASSVGLAGGPWGLSYEQYF.